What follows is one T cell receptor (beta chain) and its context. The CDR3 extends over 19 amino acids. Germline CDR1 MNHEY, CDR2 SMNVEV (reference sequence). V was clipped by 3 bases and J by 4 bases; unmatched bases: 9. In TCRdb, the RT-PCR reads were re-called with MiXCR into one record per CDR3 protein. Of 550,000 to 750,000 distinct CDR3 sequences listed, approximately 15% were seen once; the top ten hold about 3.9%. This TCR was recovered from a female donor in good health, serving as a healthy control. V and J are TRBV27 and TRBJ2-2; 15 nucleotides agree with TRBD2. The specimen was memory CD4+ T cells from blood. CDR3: CASSFWGLAGGRVTGELFF. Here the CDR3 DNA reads TGTGCCAGCAGTTTTTGGGGACTAGCGGGAGGCCGGGTCACCGGGGAGCTGTTTTTT.